This TCR beta chain was found in a study of blood T cell repertoires in COVID-19 (TCRdb year 2020). Notes on the research overall: Samples from collaborators originated in the United States, Italy and Spain and spanned both the acute and convalescent phases of COVID-19. The repertoires were released in a freely available public database meant as a resource for research on the immune response to SARS-CoV-2. Subjects who had been exposed to COVID-19, were actively infected with it, or had recovered from it provided the deeply sampled blood TCRbeta repertoires that made up the dataset. The prospective study material was composed of cDNA or gDNA derived from T cells, B-cell-depleted T cells, or PBMCs. Where available, HLA class I and class II types were obtained from metadata supplied by the sample provider rather than from assay-based typing. Nearly every sample came with metadata listing a de-identified subject ID, COVID-19 status, age in years and sex. Samples came from the ongoing ImmuneRACE study (first 160 participants) plus 1,254 subjects from 6 global collaborators.

TCRbeta CDR3 regions were amplified from genomic DNA using the immunoSEQ Assay, a bias-controlled multiplex PCR. The study's own analysis went as follows. Nucleated cell counts per sample were estimated from amplification of reference gene primers within the assay. To quantify the absolute abundance of each unique TCRbeta CDR3 rearrangement, sequence reads were collapsed and filtered. For each sample, productive Simpson clonality was calculated as the square root of Simpson's diversity index over productive rearrangements. The immuneACCESS repertoire file appears here via TCRdb, limited to in-frame rearrangements. These files lack a portion of the clones; in checked studies, under half of the deficit traces to unresolved V genes, and the cause of the others is not known. V and J calls and clone size are copied from that table; D and trimming were computed from the DNA. The sample records over 250,000 clones, 80% to 90% of which are singletons. Approximately 9.9% of the sample is taken by the ten largest.

The CDR3, cysteine through phenylalanine, is 13 amino acids long. Only the CDR3 portion is preserved as DNA: 39 bases, with reading frame beginning at the first base. Here is what the overall study found, with its caveats: Clinical and demographic metadata were provided uncurated, with the amount varying by source and participant.

In this sample, this clone turned up once. Its binding antigen is unknown. Base qualities are missing; no much larger clone stands one base away. Each collaborating institution followed its own protocols to collect whole blood in K2EDTA tubes. For TCRbeta analysis, collaborators shipped samples as frozen whole blood, isolated PBMCs, or DNA extracted from either of those sample types. The sample was peripheral blood. The chain joins TRBV21-1 to TRBJ2-7; TRBD1, the table's D call, lacks a check against the DNA. TRBV21-1 is given as a pseudogene. The TCR sequence derives from a woman aged 65 to 85 with acute or convalescent COVID-19. DNA sequence: TGTGCCAGCAGCAAAGTGGCCAGGTGCGAGCAGTACTTC. It codes for CASSKVARCEQYF.